The clone carrying this TCR beta chain occurred a few times. Its antigen is as yet unknown. The authors built bulk TCR libraries by previously described methods with listed TCR primers. TCRdb used MiXCR to reprocess the PCR reads, holding one entry per CDR3 protein. Of 400,000 to 600,000 distinct CDR3 sequences listed, around 23% were seen once; the top ten hold approximately 0.76%. The sample belongs to a study of molecular identifiers for immune sequencing clone quantification. Trimming took 4 bases from V and 0 from J, leaving 17 bases between them. Germline assignment: CDR1 MNHEY and CDR2 SMNVEV (reference sequence). The CDR3 is 17 amino acids. Study-level results: Spiked TCR RNA from one Jurkat cell reportedly showed up when mixed among more than 900,000 naive cells.

The chain employs TRBV27 and TRBJ2-3; unclear D gene. The TCR comes from a human donor in good health. Some libraries in this study had Jurkat cell RNA spiked in. Sequenced input: naive CD8+ T cells from blood, with Jurkat cell RNA spiked in. Subset here: FACS-sorted CD8+CD4-CCR7+CD45RA+ naive T cells. The CDR3 loop reads CASSSLLNLGSTDTQYF. The DNA of the CDR3 is TGTGCCAGCAGTTCCCTACTAAACTTAGGAAGCACAGATACGCAGTATTTT.